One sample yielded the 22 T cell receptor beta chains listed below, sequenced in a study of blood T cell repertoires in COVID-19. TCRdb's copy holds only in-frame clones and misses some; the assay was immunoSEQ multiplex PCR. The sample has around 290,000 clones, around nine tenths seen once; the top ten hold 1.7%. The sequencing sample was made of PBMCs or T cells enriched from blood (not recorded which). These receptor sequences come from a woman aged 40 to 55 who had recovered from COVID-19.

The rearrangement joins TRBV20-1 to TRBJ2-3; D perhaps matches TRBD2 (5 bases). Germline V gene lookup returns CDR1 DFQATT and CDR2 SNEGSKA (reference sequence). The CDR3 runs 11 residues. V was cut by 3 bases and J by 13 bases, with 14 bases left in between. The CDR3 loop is CSARWLAGEYF. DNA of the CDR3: TGCAGTGCTAGGTGGCTAGCCGGGGAGTATTTT.

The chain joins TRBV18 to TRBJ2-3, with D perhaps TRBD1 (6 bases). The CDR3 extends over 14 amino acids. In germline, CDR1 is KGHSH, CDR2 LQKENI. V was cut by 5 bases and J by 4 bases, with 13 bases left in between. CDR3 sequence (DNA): TGTGCCAGCTCAGGTCCTGGGGGCGCAGATACGCAGTATTTT. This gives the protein CASSGPGGADTQYF.

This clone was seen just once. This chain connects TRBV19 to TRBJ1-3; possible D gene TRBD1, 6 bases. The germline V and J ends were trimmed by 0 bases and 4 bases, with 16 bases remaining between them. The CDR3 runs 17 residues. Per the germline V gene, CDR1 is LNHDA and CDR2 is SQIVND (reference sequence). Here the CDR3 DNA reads TGTGCCAGTAGTATAGAGAATGGACAGCTAATCGGAAACACCATATATTTT. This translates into CASSIENGQLIGNTIYF.

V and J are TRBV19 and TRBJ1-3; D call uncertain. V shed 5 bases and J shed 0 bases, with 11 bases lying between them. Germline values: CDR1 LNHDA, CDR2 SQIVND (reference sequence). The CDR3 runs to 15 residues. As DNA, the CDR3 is TGTGCCAGTAGTCTGGGCCTCCTCTCTGGAAACACCATATATTTT. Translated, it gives CASSLGLLSGNTIYF.

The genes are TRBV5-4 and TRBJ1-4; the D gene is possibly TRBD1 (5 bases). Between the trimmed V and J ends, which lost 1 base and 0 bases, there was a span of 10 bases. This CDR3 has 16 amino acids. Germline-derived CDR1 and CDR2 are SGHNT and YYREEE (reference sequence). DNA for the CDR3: TGTGCCAGCAGCTTGATGGGGCGGTCAACTAATGAAAAACTGTTTTTT. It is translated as CASSLMGRSTNEKLFF.

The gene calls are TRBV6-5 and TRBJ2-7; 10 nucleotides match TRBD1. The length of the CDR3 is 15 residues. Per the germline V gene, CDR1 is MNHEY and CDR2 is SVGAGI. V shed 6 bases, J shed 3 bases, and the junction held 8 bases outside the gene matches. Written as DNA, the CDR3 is TGTGCCAGCAGCCTCGGGACAGGGGTCAGCTACGAGCAGTACTTC. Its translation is CASSLGTGVSYEQYF.

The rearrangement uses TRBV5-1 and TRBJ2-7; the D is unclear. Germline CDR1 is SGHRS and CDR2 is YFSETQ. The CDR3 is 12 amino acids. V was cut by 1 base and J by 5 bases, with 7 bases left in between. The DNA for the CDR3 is TGCGCCAGCAGCTTGACTCAGGACGAGCAGTACTTC. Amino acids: CASSLTQDEQYF. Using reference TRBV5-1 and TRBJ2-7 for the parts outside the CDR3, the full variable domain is KAGVTQTPRYLIKTRGQQVTLSCSPISGHRSVSWYQQTPGQGLQFLFEYFSETQRNKGNFPGRFSGRQFSNSRSEMNVSTLELGDSALYLCASSLTQDEQYFGPGTRLTVT.

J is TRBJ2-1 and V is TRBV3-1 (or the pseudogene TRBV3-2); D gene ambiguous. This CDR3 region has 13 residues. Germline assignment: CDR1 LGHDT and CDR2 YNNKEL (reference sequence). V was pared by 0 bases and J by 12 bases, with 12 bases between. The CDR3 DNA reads TGTGCCAGCAGCCAAGATCCCCAGCGTGGGCAGTTCTTC. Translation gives CASSQDPQRGQFF.

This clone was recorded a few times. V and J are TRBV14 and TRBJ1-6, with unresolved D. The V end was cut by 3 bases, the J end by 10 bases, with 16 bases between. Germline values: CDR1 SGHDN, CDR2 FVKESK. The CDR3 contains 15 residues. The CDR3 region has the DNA TGTGCCAGCAGCCATTCATTCGGGAGGAACTCACCCCTCCACTTT. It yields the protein CASSHSFGRNSPLHF.

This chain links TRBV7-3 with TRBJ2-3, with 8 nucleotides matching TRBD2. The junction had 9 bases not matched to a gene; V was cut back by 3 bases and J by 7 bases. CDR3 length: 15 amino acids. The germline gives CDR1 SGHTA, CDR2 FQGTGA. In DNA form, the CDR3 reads TGTGCCAGCAGCTTGACGGGAGGGGCGCGGAATACGCAGTATTTT. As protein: CASSLTGGARNTQYF.

The CDR3 sequence is CASSTGTRVYNEQFF. DNA for the CDR3: TGTGCCAGCAGTACCGGGACTAGAGTCTACAATGAGCAGTTCTTC. The gene calls are TRBV6-5 and TRBJ2-1; TRBD2 matches 8 bases. V shed 5 bases, J shed 3 bases, and the junction held 6 bases outside the gene matches. The CDR3 has 15 amino acids. Germline values: CDR1 MNHEY, CDR2 SVGAGI.

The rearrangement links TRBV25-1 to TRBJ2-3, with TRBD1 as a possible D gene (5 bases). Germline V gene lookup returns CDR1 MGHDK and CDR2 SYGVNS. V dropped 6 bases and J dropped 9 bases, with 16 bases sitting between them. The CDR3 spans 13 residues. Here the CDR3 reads CASRLSAGHTQYF. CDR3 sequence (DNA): TGTGCCAGCAGATTATCTGCAGGGCACACGCAGTATTTT. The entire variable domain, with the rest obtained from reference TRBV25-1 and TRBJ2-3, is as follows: EADIYQTPRYLVIGTGKKITLECSQTMGHDKMYWYQQDPGMELHLIHYSYGVNSTEKGDLSSESTVSRIRTEHFPLTLESARPSHTSQYLCASRLSAGHTQYFGPGTRLTVL.

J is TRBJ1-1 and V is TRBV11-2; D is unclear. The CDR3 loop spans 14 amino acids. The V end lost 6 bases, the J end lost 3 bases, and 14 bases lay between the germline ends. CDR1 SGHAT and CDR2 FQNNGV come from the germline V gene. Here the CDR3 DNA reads TGTGCCAGCAGTATCCGTCCGAGCGACACTGAAGCTTTCTTT. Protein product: CASSIRPSDTEAFF.

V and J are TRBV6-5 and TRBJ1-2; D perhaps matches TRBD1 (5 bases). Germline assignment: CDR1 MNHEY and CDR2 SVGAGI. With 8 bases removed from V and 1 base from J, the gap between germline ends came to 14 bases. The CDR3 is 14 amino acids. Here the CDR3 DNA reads TGTGCCAGCTCAACAGCGGGGGATAACTATGGCTACACCTTC. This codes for CASSTAGDNYGYTF.

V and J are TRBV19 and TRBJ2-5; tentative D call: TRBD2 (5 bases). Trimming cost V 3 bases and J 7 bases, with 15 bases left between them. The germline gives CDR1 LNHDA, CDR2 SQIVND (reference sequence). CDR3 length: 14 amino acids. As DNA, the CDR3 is TGTGCCAGTAGTATGCGGCAGCGGCCCGGGACCCAGTACTTC. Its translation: CASSMRQRPGTQYF.

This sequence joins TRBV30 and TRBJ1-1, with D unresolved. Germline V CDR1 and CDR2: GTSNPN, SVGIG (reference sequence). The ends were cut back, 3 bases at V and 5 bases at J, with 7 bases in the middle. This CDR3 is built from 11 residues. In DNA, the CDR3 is TGTGCCTGGAGGGCGGGAACTGAAGCTTTCTTT. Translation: CAWRAGTEAFF.

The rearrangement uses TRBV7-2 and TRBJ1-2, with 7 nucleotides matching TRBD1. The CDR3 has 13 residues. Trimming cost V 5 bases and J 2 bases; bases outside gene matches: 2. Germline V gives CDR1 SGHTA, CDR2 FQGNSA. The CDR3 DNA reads TGTGCCAGCAGCCGGGACAGCAACTATGGCTACACCTTC. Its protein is CASSRDSNYGYTF.

The CDR3 sequence is CASSPEVRDTIYF. The DNA for the CDR3 is TGTGCCAGCTCACCGGAGGTTCGGGACACCATATATTTT. The chain employs TRBV18 and TRBJ1-3; D unclear. The V and J ends lost 3 bases and 8 bases respectively, with 11 bases between them. CDR1 and CDR2 from the germline V gene are KGHSH and LQKENI. This CDR3 has 13 residues.

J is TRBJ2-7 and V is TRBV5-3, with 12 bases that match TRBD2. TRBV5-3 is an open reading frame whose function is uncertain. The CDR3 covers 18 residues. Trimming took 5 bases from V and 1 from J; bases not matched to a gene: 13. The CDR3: CARRLRRELAGGSYEQYF. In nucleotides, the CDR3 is TGTGCCAGAAGGCTCCGGAGGGAGCTAGCGGGAGGGTCCTACGAGCAGTACTTC.

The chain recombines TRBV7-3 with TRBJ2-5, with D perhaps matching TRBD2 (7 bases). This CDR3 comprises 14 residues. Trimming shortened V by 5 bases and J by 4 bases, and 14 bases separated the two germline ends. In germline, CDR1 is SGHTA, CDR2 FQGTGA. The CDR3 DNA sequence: TGTGCCAGCAGCACTACAGGGAGGGGAGAGACCCAGTACTTC. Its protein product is CASSTTGRGETQYF.

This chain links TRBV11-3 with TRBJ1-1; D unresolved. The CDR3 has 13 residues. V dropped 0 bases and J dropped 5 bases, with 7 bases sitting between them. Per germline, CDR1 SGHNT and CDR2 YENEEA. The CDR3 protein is CASSLDRRTEAFF. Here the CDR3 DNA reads TGTGCCAGCAGCTTAGATCGGAGGACTGAAGCTTTCTTT.

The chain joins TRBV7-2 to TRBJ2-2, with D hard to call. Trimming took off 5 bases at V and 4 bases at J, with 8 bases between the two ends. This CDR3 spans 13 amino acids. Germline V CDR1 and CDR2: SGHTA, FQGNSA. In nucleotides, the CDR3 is TGTGCCAGCAGCCCCCCAGGCACCGGGGAGCTGTTTTTT. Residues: CASSPPGTGELFF.